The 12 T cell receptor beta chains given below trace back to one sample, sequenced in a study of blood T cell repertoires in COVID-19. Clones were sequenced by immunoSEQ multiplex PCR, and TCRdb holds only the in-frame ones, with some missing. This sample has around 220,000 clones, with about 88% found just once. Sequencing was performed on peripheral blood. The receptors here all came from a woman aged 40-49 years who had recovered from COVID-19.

Here the CDR3 DNA reads TGTGCCAGCAGTTTGGGCGGGGGGTCCTACAATGAGCAGTTCTTC. Amino acid sequence: CASSLGGGSYNEQFF. V is TRBV27 and J is TRBJ2-1, with 8 nucleotides matching TRBD2. CDR1 and CDR2 (germline): MNHEY, SMNVEV (reference sequence). Losses at the gene ends were 3 bases for V and 1 base for J; bases not matched to a gene: 2. The CDR3 loop spans 15 amino acids.

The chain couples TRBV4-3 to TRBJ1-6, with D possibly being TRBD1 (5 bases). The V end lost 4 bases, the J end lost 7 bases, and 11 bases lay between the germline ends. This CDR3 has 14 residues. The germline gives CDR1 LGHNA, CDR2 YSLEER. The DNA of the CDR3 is TGCGCCAGCAGCCCGGCCAGGGAAAATTCACCCCTCCACTTT. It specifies CASSPARENSPLHF.

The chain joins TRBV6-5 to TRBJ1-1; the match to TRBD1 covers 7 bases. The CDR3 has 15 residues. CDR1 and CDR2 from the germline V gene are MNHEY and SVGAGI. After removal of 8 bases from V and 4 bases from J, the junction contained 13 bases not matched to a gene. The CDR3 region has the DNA TGTGCCAGCGGTCCGGGACAGCCCTGGGGCACTGAAGCTTTCTTT. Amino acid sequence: CASGPGQPWGTEAFF.

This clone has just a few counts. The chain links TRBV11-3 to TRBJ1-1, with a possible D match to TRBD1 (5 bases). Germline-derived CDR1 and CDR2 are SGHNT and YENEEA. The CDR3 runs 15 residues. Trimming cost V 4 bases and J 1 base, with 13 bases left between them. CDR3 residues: CASSSGHWENTEAFF. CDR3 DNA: TGTGCCAGCAGCTCAGGACATTGGGAGAACACTGAAGCTTTCTTT.

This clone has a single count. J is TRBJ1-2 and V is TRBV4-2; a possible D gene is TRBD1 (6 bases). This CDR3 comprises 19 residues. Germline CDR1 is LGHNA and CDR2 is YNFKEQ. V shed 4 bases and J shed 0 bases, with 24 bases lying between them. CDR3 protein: CASSLRDLGGARANYGYTF. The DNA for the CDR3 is TGTGCCAGCAGCCTACGGGATTTGGGGGGGGCTAGAGCTAACTATGGCTACACCTTC.

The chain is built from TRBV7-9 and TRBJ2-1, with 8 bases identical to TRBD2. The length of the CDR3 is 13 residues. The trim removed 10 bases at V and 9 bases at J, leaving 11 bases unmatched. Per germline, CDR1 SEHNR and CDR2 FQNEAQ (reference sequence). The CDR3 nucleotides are TGTGCCACCCCAGGAGCGGGGGCGTTTGAGCAGTTCTTC. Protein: CATPGAGAFEQFF.

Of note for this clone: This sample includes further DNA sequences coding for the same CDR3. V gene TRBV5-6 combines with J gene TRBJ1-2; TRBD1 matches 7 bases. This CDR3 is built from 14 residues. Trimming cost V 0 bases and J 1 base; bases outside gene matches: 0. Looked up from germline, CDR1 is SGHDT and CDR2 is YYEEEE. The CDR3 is CASSLGQGNYGYTF. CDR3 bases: TGTGCCAGCAGCTTGGGACAGGGTAACTATGGCTACACCTTC.

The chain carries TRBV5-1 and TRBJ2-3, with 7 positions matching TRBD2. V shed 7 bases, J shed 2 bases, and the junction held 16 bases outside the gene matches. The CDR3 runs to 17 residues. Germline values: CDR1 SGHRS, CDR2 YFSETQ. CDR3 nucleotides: TGCGCCAGCCAACGTCTGGGGGGGACTATCATCACAGATACGCAGTATTTT. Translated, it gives CASQRLGGTIITDTQYF. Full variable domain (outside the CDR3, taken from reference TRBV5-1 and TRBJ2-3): KAGVTQTPRYLIKTRGQQVTLSCSPISGHRSVSWYQQTPGQGLQFLFEYFSETQRNKGNFPGRFSGRQFSNSRSEMNVSTLELGDSALYLCASQRLGGTIITDTQYFGPGTRLTVL.

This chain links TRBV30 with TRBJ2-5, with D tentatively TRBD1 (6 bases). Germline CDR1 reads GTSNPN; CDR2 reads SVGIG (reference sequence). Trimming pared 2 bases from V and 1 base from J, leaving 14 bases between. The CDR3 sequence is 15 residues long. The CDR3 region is CAWSLSRGSQETQYF. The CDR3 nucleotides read TGTGCCTGGAGTTTAAGCAGGGGAAGCCAAGAGACCCAGTACTTC.

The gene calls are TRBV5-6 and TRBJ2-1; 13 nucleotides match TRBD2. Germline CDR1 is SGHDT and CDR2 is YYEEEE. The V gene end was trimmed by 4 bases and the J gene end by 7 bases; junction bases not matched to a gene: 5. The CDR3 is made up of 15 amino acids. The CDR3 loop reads CASSRGLAGSNEQFF. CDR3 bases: TGTGCCAGCAGCAGGGGACTAGCGGGGTCGAATGAGCAGTTCTTC.

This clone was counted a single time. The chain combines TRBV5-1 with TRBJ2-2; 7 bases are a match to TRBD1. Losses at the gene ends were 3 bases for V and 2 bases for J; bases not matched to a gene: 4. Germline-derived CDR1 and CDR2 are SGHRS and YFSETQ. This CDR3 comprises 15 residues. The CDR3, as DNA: TGCGCCAGCAGCTCGCCAGGGGGAAACACCGGGGAGCTGTTTTTT. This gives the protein CASSSPGGNTGELFF. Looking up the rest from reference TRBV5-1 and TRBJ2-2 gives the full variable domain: KAGVTQTPRYLIKTRGQQVTLSCSPISGHRSVSWYQQTPGQGLQFLFEYFSETQRNKGNFPGRFSGRQFSNSRSEMNVSTLELGDSALYLCASSSPGGNTGELFFGEGSRLTVL.

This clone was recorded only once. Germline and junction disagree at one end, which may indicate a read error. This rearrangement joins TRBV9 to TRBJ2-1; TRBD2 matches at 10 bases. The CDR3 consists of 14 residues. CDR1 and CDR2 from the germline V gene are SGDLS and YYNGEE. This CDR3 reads CASSKTSGYSEQFF. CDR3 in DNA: TGTGCCAGCAGCAAGACTAGCGGGTACAGTGAGCAGTTCTTC.